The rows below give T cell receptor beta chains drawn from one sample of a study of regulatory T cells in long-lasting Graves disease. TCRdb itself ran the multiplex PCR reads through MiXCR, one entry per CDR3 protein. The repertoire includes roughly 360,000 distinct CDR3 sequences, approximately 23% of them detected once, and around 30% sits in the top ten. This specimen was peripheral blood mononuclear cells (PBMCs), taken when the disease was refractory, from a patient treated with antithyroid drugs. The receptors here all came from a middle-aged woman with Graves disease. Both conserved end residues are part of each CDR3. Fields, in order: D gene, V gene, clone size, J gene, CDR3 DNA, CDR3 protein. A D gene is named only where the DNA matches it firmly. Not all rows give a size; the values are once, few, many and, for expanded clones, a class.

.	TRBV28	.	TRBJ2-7	TGTGCCAGCAGTGGCCCGGGCCGTCCCTACGAGCAGTACTTC	CASSGPGRPYEQYF
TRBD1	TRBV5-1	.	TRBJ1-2	TGCGCCAGCAGCTGGGACAGTTCCACCGCCTATGGCTACACCTTC	CASSWDSSTAYGYTF
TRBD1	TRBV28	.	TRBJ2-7	TGTGCCAGCAAGCCGGGACAGAGAACCTACGAGCAGTACTTC	CASKPGQRTYEQYF
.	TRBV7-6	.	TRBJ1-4	TGTGCCAGCAGCTTAACAATTTGGGCAGGGAACGAAAAACTGTTTTTT	CASSLTIWAGNEKLFF
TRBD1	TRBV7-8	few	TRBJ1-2	TGTGCCAGCAGCTTAGGGCTCAGGGGGGACTATGGCTACACCTTC	CASSLGLRGDYGYTF
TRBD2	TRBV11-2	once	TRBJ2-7	TGTGCCAGCAGTCCGGTCGGGACTAGCTCCCACGAGCAGTACTTC	CASSPVGTSSHEQYF
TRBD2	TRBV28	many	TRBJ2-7	TGTGCCAGCAGTTTGCGACAGGTCATGACTAGCGGGAGTTACGAGCAGTACTTC	CASSLRQVMTSGSYEQYF
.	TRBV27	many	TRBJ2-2	TGTGCCAGCAGTCCCGGACTCTACACCGGGGAGCTGTTTTTT	CASSPGLYTGELFF
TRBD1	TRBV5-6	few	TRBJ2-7	TGTGCCAGCAGCTTTGGACAGGGGGCTTCCGAGCAGTACTTC	CASSFGQGASEQYF
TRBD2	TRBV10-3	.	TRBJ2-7	TGTGCCATCAGTGAGTCCGGGGGGGACGTTGGAGAGCAGTACTTC	CAISESGGDVGEQYF
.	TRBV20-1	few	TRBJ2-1	TGCAGTGCGGGGCCCCGAGTGAGGCGCGATGAGCAGTTCTTC	CSAGPRVRRDEQFF
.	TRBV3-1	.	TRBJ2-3	TGTGCCAGCAGCCAAGATCGTAGGCAGTATTTT	CASSQDRRQYF
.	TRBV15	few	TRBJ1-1	TGTGCCACCAGCATTCGGACAGCGATGAACACTGAAGCTTTCTTT	CATSIRTAMNTEAFF
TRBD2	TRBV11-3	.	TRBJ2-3	TGTGCCAGCTCGACTAGCGGAAGCACAGATACGCAGTATTTT	CASSTSGSTDTQYF
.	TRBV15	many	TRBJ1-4	TGTGCCACCAGCAGAGATGCTCGGTCCTCCGAAAAACTGTTTTTT	CATSRDARSSEKLFF
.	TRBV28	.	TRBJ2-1	TGTGCCAGCAGTTTGGTGGGGGCCACGGAGGATGAGCAGTTCTTC	CASSLVGATEDEQFF
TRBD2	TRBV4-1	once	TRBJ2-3	TGCGCCAGCAGCCCCCCAGCGGGAGAGGCAGATACGCAGTATTTT	CASSPPAGEADTQYF
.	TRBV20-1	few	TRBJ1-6	TGCAGTGCTAGTCTGCAGGTTTCACCCCTCCACTTT	CSASLQVSPLHF
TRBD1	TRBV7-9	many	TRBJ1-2	TGTGCCAGCAGCTTATCCTCTCCCGGGACAGGTTCCTATGGCTACACCTTC	CASSLSSPGTGSYGYTF
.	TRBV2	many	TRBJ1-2	TGTGCCAGCAGTCGGAGCCCTATCTATGGCTACACCTTC	CASSRSPIYGYTF
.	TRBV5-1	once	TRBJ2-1	TGCGCCAGCAGCTTGGGGGGTTTCCTCTCCTACAATGAGCAGTTCTTC	CASSLGGFLSYNEQFF
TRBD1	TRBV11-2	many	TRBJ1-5	TGTGCCAGCAGCCCCGACAGGGGACCTTATCAGCCCCAGCATTTT	CASSPDRGPYQPQHF
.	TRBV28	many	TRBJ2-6	TGTGCCAGCAACCCATCTGGGGCCAACGTCCTGACTTTC	CASNPSGANVLTF
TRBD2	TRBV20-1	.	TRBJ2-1	TGCAGTGCTATGACTAGCCTCTCCTACAATGAGCAGTTCTTC	CSAMTSLSYNEQFF
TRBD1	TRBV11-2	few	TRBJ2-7	TGTGCCAGCAGCTTCGGACAGGGGATAAACGAGCAGTACTTC	CASSFGQGINEQYF
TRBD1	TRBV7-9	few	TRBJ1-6	TGTGCCAGCAGCACCGGGACAGGGGGGTATAATTCACCCCTCCACTTT	CASSTGTGGYNSPLHF
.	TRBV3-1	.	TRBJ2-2	TGTGCCAGCAGCCATTCCGGGACTTATAGTACCGGGGAGCTGTTTTTT	CASSHSGTYSTGELFF
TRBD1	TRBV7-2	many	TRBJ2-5	TGTGCCAGCAGCTTCAACAGGGGAAGGGATGAGACCCAGTACTTC	CASSFNRGRDETQYF
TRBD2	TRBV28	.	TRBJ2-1	TGTGCCAGCAGTTTTGATAGCGGGAGCTACAATGAGCAGTTCTTC	CASSFDSGSYNEQFF
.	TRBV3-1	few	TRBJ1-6	TGTGCCAGCAGCCAAGGTGGGAATTCACCCCTCCACTTT	CASSQGGNSPLHF
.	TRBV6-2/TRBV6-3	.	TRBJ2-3	TGTGCCAGCAGTTACAGCGATTGGGATACGCAGTATTTT	CASSYSDWDTQYF
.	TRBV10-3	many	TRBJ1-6	TGTGCCATCAGGCGGGACAAATCACGGAATTCACCCCTCCACTTT	CAIRRDKSRNSPLHF
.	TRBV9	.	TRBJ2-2	TGTGCCAGCAGCACCCGACCCGAGACCGGGGAGCTGTTTTTT	CASSTRPETGELFF
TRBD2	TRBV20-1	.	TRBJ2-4	TGCAGTGCTAGAGATGTGGGACTAGCGGGACAAGCCAAAAACATTCAGTACTTC	CSARDVGLAGQAKNIQYF
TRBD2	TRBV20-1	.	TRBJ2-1	TGCAGTGCCACTCCGCTAGCGGGAGGGCCCAATGAGCAGTTCTTC	CSATPLAGGPNEQFF
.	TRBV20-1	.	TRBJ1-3	TGCAGTGCTGCGGGACTCACCTCTGGAAACACCATATATTTT	CSAAGLTSGNTIYF
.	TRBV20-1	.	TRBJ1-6	TGCAGTGCTAGAGATCCCCCACCCGTTTCACCCCTCCACTTT	CSARDPPPVSPLHF
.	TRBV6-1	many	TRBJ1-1	TGTGCCAGCAGATCGTCCGGGACCAACACTGAAGCTTTCTTT	CASRSSGTNTEAFF
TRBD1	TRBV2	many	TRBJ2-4	TGTGCCAGCACGGGGACAGGGGGCATTGCCAAAAACATTCAGTACTTC	CASTGTGGIAKNIQYF
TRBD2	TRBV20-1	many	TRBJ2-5	TGCAGTGCTCCCCCGGGGGGTAGGGAGACCCAGTACTTC	CSAPPGGRETQYF
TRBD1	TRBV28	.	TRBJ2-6	TGTGCCAGCAGAACACAGGGGGCCGGCTCTGGGGCCAACGTCCTGACTTTC	CASRTQGAGSGANVLTF
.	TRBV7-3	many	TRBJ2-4	TGTGCCAGCAGCTTAAACCCTCCCCTGACAGGCGACAAAAACATTCAGTACTTC	CASSLNPPLTGDKNIQYF
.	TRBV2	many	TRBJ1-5	TGTGCCAGCAGTGACGCTGGTAATCAGCCCCAGCATTTT	CASSDAGNQPQHF
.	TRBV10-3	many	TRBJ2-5	TGTGCCATCAGAAAATCCGGGCCGAAGGGGGAGACCCAGTACTTC	CAIRKSGPKGETQYF
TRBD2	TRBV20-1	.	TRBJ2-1	TGCAGTGAAATAGCGGGAGTGAGAAACAATGAGCAGTTCTTC	CSEIAGVRNNEQFF
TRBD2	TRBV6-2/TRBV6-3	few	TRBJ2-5	TGTGCCAGCAGCCCTACTAGCGGGCAGACCCAGTACTTC	CASSPTSGQTQYF
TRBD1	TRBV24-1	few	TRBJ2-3	TGTGCCACCGGGGAAAAGACAGGGTCCACAGATACGCAGTATTTT	CATGEKTGSTDTQYF
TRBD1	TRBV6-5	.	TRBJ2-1	TGTGCCAGCAGTTCCCCGGGACAGGGGTTTTACAATGAGCAGTTCTTC	CASSSPGQGFYNEQFF
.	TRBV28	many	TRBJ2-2	TGTGCCAGCAGTTTTCTAGGGTTAACCGGGGAGCTGTTTTTT	CASSFLGLTGELFF
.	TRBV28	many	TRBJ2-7	TGTGCCAGCAGTTTAGGTGGGTGGTACTCCTACGAGCAGTACTTC	CASSLGGWYSYEQYF
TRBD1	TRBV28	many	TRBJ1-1	TGTGCCAGCAGTCCCTTGACAGGGGCGAACACTGAAGCTTTCTTT	CASSPLTGANTEAFF
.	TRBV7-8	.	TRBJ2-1	TGTGCCAGCAGCCCCATGGGAGCGGTTTACAATGAGCAGTTCTTC	CASSPMGAVYNEQFF
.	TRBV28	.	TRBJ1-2	TGTGCCAGCAGTTTTCTAAGCTTCTATGGCTACACCTTC	CASSFLSFYGYTF
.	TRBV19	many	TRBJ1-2	TGTGCCAGTAGTATTAAACCAACCTATGGCTACACCTTC	CASSIKPTYGYTF
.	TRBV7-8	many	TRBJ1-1	TGTGCCAGCAGCCCCGAAGGCAGCACTGAAGCTTTCTTT	CASSPEGSTEAFF
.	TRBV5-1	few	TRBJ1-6	TGCGCCAGCAGGTATCGACAGGTCGATTCACCCCTCCACTTT	CASRYRQVDSPLHF
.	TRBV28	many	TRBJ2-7	TGTGCCAGCAGCCCTATCTCGGCCTCTCATTACTACGAGCAGTACTTC	CASSPISASHYYEQYF